This T cell receptor (beta chain) was documented in a study of cytomegalovirus exposure and HLA in healthy donors. On the study more broadly: The study placed around 80% of its roughly 400 genotyped donors in the Caucasian-associated ancestry cluster.

CDR1 is LNHNV and CDR2 is YYDKDF in the germline V gene (reference sequence). CDR3 length equals 14 residues. V lost 5 bases, J lost 5 bases, and 15 bases lay in between. The PCR had 60 Vbeta and 13 Jbeta primers. Repertoires were generated with immunoSEQ multiplex PCR, while TCRdb's copy carries only in-frame clones and drops some. Of approximately 150,000 clones in the sample, around 80% were seen once. The source of this sequence is a man aged 35-49 years in good health and CMV-seronegative. Sequenced: PBMCs. The chain recombines TRBV15 with TRBJ2-5; possible D gene TRBD2, 6 bases. The CDR3 sequence: CATSSRAEGETQYF. DNA for the CDR3: TGTGCCACCAGCTCCCGGGCGGAGGGCGAGACCCAGTACTTC.